One sample yielded the 20 T cell receptor beta chains listed below, sequenced in a study of cytomegalovirus exposure and HLA in healthy donors. The study ran its PCR with 60 Vbeta and 13 Jbeta primers. Sequencing used immunoSEQ multiplex PCR; TCRdb keeps in-frame clones, though not all of them. Of under 200,000 clones in the sample, 75% to 90% were seen once. Sequencing was done on a sample of PBMCs. These receptors all come from a man younger than 45 in good health and CMV-seronegative.

Note on this clone: Distinct nucleotide sequences in the sample also encode this CDR3. CDR3 sequence reads: CASSPSGGSSYNEQFF. DNA for the CDR3: TGTGCCAGCAGCCCTAGCGGGGGCAGCTCCTACAATGAGCAGTTCTTC. This rearrangement joins TRBV7-9 to TRBJ2-1, with 10 bases lining up with TRBD2. With V trimmed by 5 bases and J by 0 bases, 4 bases remained unmatched. Per the germline V gene, CDR1 is SEHNR and CDR2 is FQNEAQ (reference sequence). The CDR3 has 16 amino acids.

The chain carries TRBV9 and TRBJ2-1; 7 bases match TRBD2. The CDR3 runs to 14 residues. From germline, CDR1 is SGDLS and CDR2 YYNGEE. The trim removed 5 bases at V and 5 bases at J, leaving 7 bases unmatched. In DNA, the CDR3 is TGTGCCAGCAGTCGGAGGGACTATGACAATGAGCAGTTCTTC. It encodes CASSRRDYDNEQFF.

V is TRBV28 and J is TRBJ2-1; 9 nucleotides match TRBD2. In germline, CDR1 is MDHEN, CDR2 SYDVKM. Unmatched junction bases numbered 7, after V lost 3 bases and J lost 4 bases. This CDR3 is built from 16 residues. CDR3 sequence: CASSFLTSGPYNEQFF. DNA of the CDR3: TGTGCCAGCAGTTTTCTCACTAGCGGGCCTTACAATGAGCAGTTCTTC.

The V gene is TRBV28, the J gene TRBJ2-7; 8 bases are shared with TRBD1. CDR3 length equals 13 residues. Looked up from germline, CDR1 is MDHEN and CDR2 is SYDVKM. V was clipped by 3 bases and J by 6 bases; unmatched bases: 4. The DNA of the CDR3 is TGTGCCAGCAGTTTCCAGGGGGCTGGCGAGCAGTACTTC. It is translated as CASSFQGAGEQYF.

There are a few counts of this clone. The rearrangement links TRBV28 to TRBJ1-6; unclear D gene. The V and J ends lost 5 bases and 8 bases respectively, with 19 bases between them. Germline-derived CDR1 and CDR2 are MDHEN and SYDVKM. CDR3 size: 16 residues. The CDR3 sequence: CASSPPGVADYSPLHF. The CDR3, as DNA: TGTGCCAGCAGTCCGCCCGGGGTAGCAGACTATTCACCCCTCCACTTT.

The chain's CDR3 is CASSVETSGGLYNEQFF. The CDR3 DNA follows: TGTGCCAGCAGCGTAGAAACTAGCGGGGGGTTATACAATGAGCAGTTCTTC. This rearrangement joins TRBV9 to TRBJ2-1, with 12 bases lining up with TRBD2. V lost 0 bases, J lost 4 bases, and 5 bases stayed unmatched. This CDR3 contains 17 residues. Germline loops: CDR1 SGDLS, CDR2 YYNGEE. The full variable domain, completed using reference TRBV9 and TRBJ2-1, is DSGVTQTPKHLITATGQRVTLRCSPRSGDLSVYWYQQSLDQGLQFLIQYYNGEERAKGNILERFSAQQFPDLHSELNLSSLELGDSALYFCASSVETSGGLYNEQFFGPGTRLTVL.

This sequence joins TRBV27 and TRBJ2-6; unclear D gene. The CDR3 covers 14 residues. Germline V gene data show CDR1 as MNHEY and CDR2 as SMNVEV (reference sequence). Trimming stripped 3 bases from V and 0 bases from J, with 3 bases between. CDR3 loop: CASSFSSGANVLTF. The CDR3 nucleotides are TGTGCCAGCAGTTTCAGCTCTGGGGCCAACGTCCTGACTTTC.

The J gene is TRBJ2-7, the V gene TRBV5-6, with D possibly being TRBD2 (5 bases). This CDR3 has 14 residues. The germline V and J ends were trimmed by 0 bases and 2 bases, with 9 bases remaining between them. Germline CDR1 is SGHDT and CDR2 is YYEEEE. CDR3 loop: CASSLGRATYEQYF. CDR3 DNA: TGTGCCAGCAGCTTGGGGCGGGCTACCTACGAGCAGTACTTC.

This clone occurred a few times. The chain is built from TRBV5-1 and TRBJ2-5; 8 nucleotides match TRBD1. The CDR3 consists of 15 residues. In germline, CDR1 is SGHRS, CDR2 YFSETQ. Germline trimming cut 4 bases from V and 3 bases from J; bases unmatched to any gene: 8. The CDR3 loop is CASSPTTGAKETQYF. The CDR3 DNA is TGCGCCAGCAGCCCGACGACAGGGGCGAAAGAGACCCAGTACTTC.

This sequence joins TRBV19 and TRBJ1-5; D is undetermined. Germline V gene sequence: CDR1 LNHDA, CDR2 SQIVND (reference sequence). The CDR3 sequence is 13 residues long. Trimming left V 8 bases short and J 7 bases short, with 15 bases between. The CDR3 DNA is TGTGCCAGTGAATTAGATAGATTCCAGCCCCAGCATTTT. Its protein product is CASELDRFQPQHF.

The chain couples TRBV19 to TRBJ1-5; TRBD1 agrees at 7 bases. The V and J ends lost 7 bases and 2 bases, in that order; junction bases with no gene match: 2. This CDR3 has 13 residues. In germline, CDR1 is LNHDA, CDR2 SQIVND (reference sequence). CDR3 coding DNA: TGTGCCAGTACCGACAGGGGCAATCAGCCCCAGCATTTT. It translates to CASTDRGNQPQHF.

The chain recombines TRBV27 with TRBJ2-5, with D perhaps TRBD2 (6 bases). CDR1 MNHEY and CDR2 SMNVEV come from the germline V gene (reference sequence). V gave up 5 bases and J gave up 4 bases, with 17 bases separating them. The CDR3 totals 15 residues. The CDR3 DNA reads TGTGCCAGCAGTCAATCCGGGACTTGGGGAGAGACCCAGTACTTC. Translation: CASSQSGTWGETQYF.

The rearrangement uses TRBV30 and TRBJ2-3; D may be TRBD1 (5 bases). CDR3 length: 12 amino acids. Looked up from germline, CDR1 is GTSNPN and CDR2 is SVGIG (reference sequence). Trimming pared 3 bases from V and 2 bases from J, leaving 6 bases between. The CDR3 DNA follows: TGTGCCTGGAGAGGGGTCACAGATACGCAGTATTTT. This gives the protein CAWRGVTDTQYF. Drawing the rest from reference TRBV30 and TRBJ2-3, the complete variable domain is SQTIHQWPATLVQPVGSPLSLECTVEGTSNPNLYWYRQAAGRGLQLLFYSVGIGQISSEVPQNLSASRPQDRQFILSSKKLLLSDSGFYLCAWRGVTDTQYFGPGTRLTVL.

This sequence joins TRBV2 and TRBJ2-7; weak D call: TRBD2 (7 bases). This CDR3 is built from 14 residues. Trimming left V 7 bases short and J 0 bases short, with 13 bases between. Germline lookup yields CDR1 SNHLY and CDR2 FYNNEI. The CDR3 sequence is CASTRGQSSYEQYF. The CDR3 DNA reads as TGTGCCAGCACGCGGGGGCAGAGCTCCTACGAGCAGTACTTC. Together with reference TRBV2 and TRBJ2-7, the CDR3 gives the full variable domain: EPEVTQTPSHQVTQMGQEVILRCVPISNHLYFYWYRQILGQKVEFLVSFYNNEISEKSEIFDDQFSVERPDGSNFTLKIRSTKLEDSAMYFCASTRGQSSYEQYFGPGTRLTVT.

The chain joins TRBV13 to TRBJ2-1; the D gene is possibly TRBD1 (7 bases). The V gene lost 6 bases and the J gene lost 4 bases, with 13 bases spanning the gap. Germline lookup yields CDR1 PRHDT and CDR2 FYEKMQ (reference sequence). The CDR3 contains 14 residues. CDR3 loop: CASSARGEYNEQFF. The CDR3 DNA sequence: TGTGCCAGCAGTGCCAGGGGGGAATACAATGAGCAGTTCTTC.

The chain has TRBV28 and TRBJ2-5; TRBD1 agrees at 7 bases. The V segment lost 6 bases and the J segment 10 bases; nucleotides outside the gene matches: 8. CDR1 MDHEN and CDR2 SYDVKM come from the germline V gene. The CDR3 is made up of 12 amino acids. The CDR3: CASRGTARDQYF. The CDR3, as DNA: TGTGCCAGCAGGGGGACAGCACGAGACCAGTACTTC.

CDR3 DNA: TGTGCCAGCAGCCCCTCGCAGGGGGCGGCCTACGAGCAGTACTTC. The encoded protein is CASSPSQGAAYEQYF. The V gene is TRBV11-3, the J gene TRBJ2-7; the match to TRBD1 covers 8 bases. The germline V gene has CDR1 SGHNT and CDR2 YENEEA. J lost 2 bases, V lost 5 bases, and 8 bases had no gene match. The CDR3 contains 15 residues.

The genes are TRBV10-3 and TRBJ1-2, with D possibly matching TRBD1 (6 bases). Per germline, CDR1 ENHRY and CDR2 SYGVKD. V gave up 10 bases and J gave up 2 bases, with 14 bases separating them. The CDR3 runs to 13 residues. CDR3 in amino acids: CATQRGGNYGYTF. As DNA, the CDR3 is TGTGCCACCCAAAGGGGGGGCAACTATGGCTACACCTTC.

The genes are TRBV7-2 and TRBJ2-5; D remains ambiguous. TRBJ2-7 matches the DNA end more closely, so the J call is doubtful. The CDR3 contains 12 residues. The germline gives CDR1 SGHTA, CDR2 FQGNSA. CDR3 loop: CASSSLLGEQYF. The CDR3 DNA follows: TGTGCCAGCAGCTCCCTATTGGGCGAGCAGTACTTC.

J is TRBJ2-7 and V is TRBV5-1; possibly TRBD1 for D (6 bases). V was cut by 2 bases and J by 0 bases, with 12 bases left in between. Germline V CDR1 and CDR2: SGHRS, YFSETQ. This CDR3 has 15 residues. In DNA, the CDR3 is TGCGCCAGCAGCTTAACAGGGCCCCACTCCTACGAGCAGTACTTC. Its translation is CASSLTGPHSYEQYF.